This T cell receptor (beta chain) was captured in a study of blood T cell repertoires in COVID-19. Study details: Researchers got acute and convalescent COVID-19 samples from the United States, Italy and Spain. T cells, B-cell-depleted T cells, or PBMCs provided the cDNA or gDNA that served as material.

How the authors handled the data: Scientists estimated how many nucleated cells there were by amplifying reference gene primers. Using immunoSEQ multiplex PCR, the repertoire was profiled, and TCRdb retains in-frame clones only, with some absent. V, J and clone size are taken as reported in that table, and D and trimming were inferred from the DNA itself. Of some 190,000 clones in the sample, less than 85% are singletons; the top ten hold 10% to 13%. Germline values: CDR1 SGHRS, CDR2 YFSETQ. V was trimmed by 0 bases and J by 1 base, leaving 11 bases between them. CDR3 length: 16 residues. V is TRBV5-1 and J is TRBJ1-3; unclear D gene. The sample consisted of peripheral blood. The sequence derives from a woman of 80 years or more with active or convalescent COVID-19. CDR3 sequence (DNA): TGCGCCAGCAGCTTGGAGCCCGAACGATCTGGAAACACCATATATTTT. Protein: CASSLEPERSGNTIYF.